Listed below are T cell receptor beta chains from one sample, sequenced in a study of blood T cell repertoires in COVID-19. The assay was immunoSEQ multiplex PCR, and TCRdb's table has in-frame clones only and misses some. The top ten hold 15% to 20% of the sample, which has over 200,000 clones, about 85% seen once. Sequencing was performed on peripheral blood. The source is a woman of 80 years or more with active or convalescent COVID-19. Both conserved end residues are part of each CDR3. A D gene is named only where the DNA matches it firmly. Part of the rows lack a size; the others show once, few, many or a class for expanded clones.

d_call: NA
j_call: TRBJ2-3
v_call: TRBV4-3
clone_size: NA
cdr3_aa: CASSQTSSGGDTQYF
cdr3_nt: TGCGCCAGCAGCCAAACTAGCTCAGGAGGGGATACGCAGTATTTT

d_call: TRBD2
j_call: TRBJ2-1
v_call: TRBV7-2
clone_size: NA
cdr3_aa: CASSGPGLAGGTSYNEQFF
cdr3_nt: TGTGCCAGCAGCGGCCCGGGACTAGCGGGGGGGACATCCTACAATGAGCAGTTCTTC

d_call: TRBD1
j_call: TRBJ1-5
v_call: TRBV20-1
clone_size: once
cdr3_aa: CSASTDRDNQPQHF
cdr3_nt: TGCAGTGCTAGTACGGACAGGGACAATCAGCCCCAGCATTTT

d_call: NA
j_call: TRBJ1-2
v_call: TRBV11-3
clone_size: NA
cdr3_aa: CASSLGLTNYGYTF
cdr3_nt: TGTGCCAGCAGCTTAGGGCTCACTAACTATGGCTACACCTTC

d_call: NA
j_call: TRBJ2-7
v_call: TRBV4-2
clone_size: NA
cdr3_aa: CASSHGGAERAYEQYF
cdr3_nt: TGTGCCAGCAGCCATGGGGGGGCGGAGAGGGCATACGAGCAGTACTTC

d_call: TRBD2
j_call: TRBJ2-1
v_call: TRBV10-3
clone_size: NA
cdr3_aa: CAISGLTSGGLSSYNEQFF
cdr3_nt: TGTGCCATCAGTGGCTTGACTAGCGGGGGCCTGAGCTCCTACAATGAGCAGTTCTTC

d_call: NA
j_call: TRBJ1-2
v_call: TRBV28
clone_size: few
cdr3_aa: CASSLWAELNYGYTF
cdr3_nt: TGTGCCAGCAGTTTATGGGCCGAATTAAACTATGGCTACACCTTC

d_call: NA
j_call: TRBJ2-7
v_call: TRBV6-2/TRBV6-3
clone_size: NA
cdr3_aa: CASSKRDTPYEQYF
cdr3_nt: TGTGCCAGCAGTAAACGGGACACACCCTACGAGCAGTACTTC

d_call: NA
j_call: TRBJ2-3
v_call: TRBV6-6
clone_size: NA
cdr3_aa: CASSQKASEDTDTQYF
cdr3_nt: TGTGCCAGCAGCCAAAAGGCTAGCGAGGACACAGATACGCAGTATTTT

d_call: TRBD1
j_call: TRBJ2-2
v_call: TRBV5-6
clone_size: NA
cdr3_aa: CASSSRQGVNTGELFF
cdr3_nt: TGTGCCAGCAGCTCCCGACAGGGGGTGAACACCGGGGAGCTGTTTTTT

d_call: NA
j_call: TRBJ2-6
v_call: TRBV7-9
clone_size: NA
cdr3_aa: CASSLAKGSGANVLTF
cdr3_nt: TGTGCCAGCAGCTTAGCGAAGGGGTCAGGGGCCAACGTCCTGACTTTC

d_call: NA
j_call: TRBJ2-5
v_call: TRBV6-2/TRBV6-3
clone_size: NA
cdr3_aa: CASNPTVIQETQYF
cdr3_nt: TGTGCCAGCAACCCTACTGTTATCCAAGAGACCCAGTACTTC

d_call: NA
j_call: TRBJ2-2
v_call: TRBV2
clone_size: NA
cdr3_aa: CASSLTGSDTGELFF
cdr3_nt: TGTGCCAGCAGTCTGACCGGGTCGGATACCGGGGAGCTGTTTTTT

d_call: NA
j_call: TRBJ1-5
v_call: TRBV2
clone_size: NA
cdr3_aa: CASRNRDNSNQPQHF
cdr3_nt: TGTGCCAGCAGGAACAGAGACAATAGCAATCAGCCCCAGCATTTT

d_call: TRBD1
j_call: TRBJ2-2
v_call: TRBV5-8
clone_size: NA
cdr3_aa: CASSKRDRLYTGELFF
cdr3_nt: TGTGCCAGCAGCAAACGGGACAGACTTTACACCGGGGAGCTGTTTTTT

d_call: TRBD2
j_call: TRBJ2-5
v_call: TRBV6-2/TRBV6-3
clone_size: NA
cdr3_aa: CASSPTSGQETQYF
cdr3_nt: TGTGCCAGCAGCCCGACTAGCGGTCAAGAGACCCAGTACTTC

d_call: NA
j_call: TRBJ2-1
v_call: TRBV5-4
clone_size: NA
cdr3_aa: CASSLPQGSYNEQFF
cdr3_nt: TGTGCCAGCAGCTTACCCCAGGGCTCCTACAATGAGCAGTTCTTC

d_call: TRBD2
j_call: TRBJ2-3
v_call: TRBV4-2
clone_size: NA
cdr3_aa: CASSQEKGLADFTDTQYF
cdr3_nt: TGTGCCAGCAGCCAAGAAAAAGGACTAGCGGACTTCACAGATACGCAGTATTTT

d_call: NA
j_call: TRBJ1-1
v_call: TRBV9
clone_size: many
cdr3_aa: CASSAYSGSPEAFF
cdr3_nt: TGTGCCAGCAGCGCGTATAGCGGCTCACCTGAAGCTTTCTTT

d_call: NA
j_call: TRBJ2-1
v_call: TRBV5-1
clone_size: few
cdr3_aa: CASSLMVAALDEQFF
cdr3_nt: TGCGCCAGCAGCTTGATGGTAGCGGCCCTCGATGAGCAGTTCTTC

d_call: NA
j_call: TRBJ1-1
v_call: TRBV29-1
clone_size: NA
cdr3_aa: CSGGRGNTEAFF
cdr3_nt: TGCAGCGGGGGACGGGGGAACACTGAAGCTTTCTTT

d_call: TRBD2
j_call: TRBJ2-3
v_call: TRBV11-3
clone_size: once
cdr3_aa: CASSLLLAGDTDTQYF
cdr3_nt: TGTGCCAGCAGCCTTCTACTAGCGGGTGACACAGATACGCAGTATTTT

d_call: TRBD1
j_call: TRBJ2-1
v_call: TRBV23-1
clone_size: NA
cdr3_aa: CASSQSGGRGTGDYNEQFF
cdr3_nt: TGCGCCAGCAGTCAATCTGGGGGGCGAGGGACAGGGGACTACAATGAGCAGTTCTTC

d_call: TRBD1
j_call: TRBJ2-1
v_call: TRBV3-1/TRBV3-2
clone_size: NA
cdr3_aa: CASSQRDRGDNEQFF
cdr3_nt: TGTGCCAGCAGCCAAAGGGACAGGGGAGACAATGAGCAGTTCTTC

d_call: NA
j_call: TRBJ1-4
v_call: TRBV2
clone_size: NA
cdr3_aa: CASMGFKVLTGEKLFF
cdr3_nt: TGTGCCAGCATGGGGTTCAAGGTCTTAACGGGGGAAAAACTGTTTTTT

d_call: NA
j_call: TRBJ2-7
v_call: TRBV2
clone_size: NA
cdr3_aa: CASSDAGTRPYEQYF
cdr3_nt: TGTGCCAGCAGTGACGCCGGGACAAGACCCTACGAGCAGTACTTC

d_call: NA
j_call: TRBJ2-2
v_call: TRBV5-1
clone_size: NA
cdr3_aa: CASTYTGELFF
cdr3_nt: TGCGCCAGCACTTACACCGGGGAGCTGTTTTTT

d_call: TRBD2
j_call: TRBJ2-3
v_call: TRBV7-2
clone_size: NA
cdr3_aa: CASSWNFGGAGDTQYF
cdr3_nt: TGTGCCAGCAGCTGGAACTTCGGGGGGGCAGGGGATACGCAGTATTTT

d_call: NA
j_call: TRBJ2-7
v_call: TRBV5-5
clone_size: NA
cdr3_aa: CASSADISYEQYF
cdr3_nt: TGTGCCAGCAGCGCTGACATCTCCTACGAGCAGTACTTC

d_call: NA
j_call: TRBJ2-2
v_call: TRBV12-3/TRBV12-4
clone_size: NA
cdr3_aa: CASSGNTGELFF
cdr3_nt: TGTGCCAGCAGCGGGAACACCGGGGAGCTGTTTTTT

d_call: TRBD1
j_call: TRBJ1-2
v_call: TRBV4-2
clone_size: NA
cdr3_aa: CASSQPDRDWNYGYTF
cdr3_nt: TGTGCCAGCAGCCAACCCGACAGGGATTGGAACTATGGCTACACCTTC

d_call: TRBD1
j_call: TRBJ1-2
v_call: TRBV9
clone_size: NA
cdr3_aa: CASRSPGQGKGYTF
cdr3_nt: TGTGCCAGCAGATCTCCCGGACAGGGGAAAGGCTACACCTTC

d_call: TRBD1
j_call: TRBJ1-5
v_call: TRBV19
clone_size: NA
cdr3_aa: CASSTQGQGNQPQHF
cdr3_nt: TGTGCCAGTAGTACCCAGGGACAGGGCAATCAGCCCCAGCATTTT

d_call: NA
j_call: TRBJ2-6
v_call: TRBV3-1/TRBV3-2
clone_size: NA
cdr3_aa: CASSRRGYGANVLTF
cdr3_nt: TGTGCCAGCAGCCGAAGGGGGTACGGGGCCAACGTCCTGACTTTC

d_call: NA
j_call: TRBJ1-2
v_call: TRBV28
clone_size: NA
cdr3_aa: CASSLFGGGGYTF
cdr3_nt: TGTGCCAGCAGTTTATTCGGGGGTGGAGGCTACACCTTC

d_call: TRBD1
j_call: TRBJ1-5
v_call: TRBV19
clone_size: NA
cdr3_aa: CASSTNADIGTGGFQPQHF
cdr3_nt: TGTGCCAGTAGTACAAACGCTGACATCGGGACAGGGGGATTCCAGCCCCAGCATTTT

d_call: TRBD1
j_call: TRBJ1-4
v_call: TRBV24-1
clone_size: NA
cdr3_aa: CATSDSRTGAEKLFF
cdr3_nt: TGTGCCACCAGTGATTCGCGGACAGGGGCTGAAAAACTGTTTTTT

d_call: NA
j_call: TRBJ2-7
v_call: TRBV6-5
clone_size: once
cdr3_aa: CASSSGHPYEQYF
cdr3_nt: TGTGCCAGCTCGTCGGGACACCCCTACGAGCAGTACTTC

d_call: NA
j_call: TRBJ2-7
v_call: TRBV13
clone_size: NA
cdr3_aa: CASSLGGTGRLTYEQYF
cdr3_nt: TGTGCCAGCAGCTTAGGTGGGACTGGCAGGTTGACCTACGAGCAGTACTTC

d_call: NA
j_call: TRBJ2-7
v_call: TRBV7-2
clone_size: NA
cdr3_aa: CASSLDLGYEQYF
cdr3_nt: TGTGCCAGCAGCTTAGACCTCGGGTACGAGCAGTACTTC

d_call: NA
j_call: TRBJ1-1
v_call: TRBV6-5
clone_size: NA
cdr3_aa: CASRTREGNTEAFF
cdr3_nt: TGTGCCAGCAGGACGAGGGAGGGGAACACTGAAGCTTTCTTT

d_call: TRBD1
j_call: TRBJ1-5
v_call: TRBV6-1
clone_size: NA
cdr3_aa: CASSVNRGRSNQPQHF
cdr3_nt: TGTGCCAGCAGTGTCAACAGGGGGAGGAGCAATCAGCCCCAGCATTTT

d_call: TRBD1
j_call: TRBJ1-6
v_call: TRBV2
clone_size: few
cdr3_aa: CASRDRGTSPLHF
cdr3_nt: TGTGCCAGCAGGGACAGGGGTACTTCACCCCTCCACTTT

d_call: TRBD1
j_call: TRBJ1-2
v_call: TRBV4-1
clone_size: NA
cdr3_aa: CASSQGDLRDRGGYTF
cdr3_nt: TGCGCCAGCAGCCAAGGAGACCTCCGGGACAGGGGTGGCTACACCTTC

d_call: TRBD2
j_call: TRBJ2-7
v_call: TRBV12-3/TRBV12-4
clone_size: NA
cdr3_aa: CASRLAGGVGQYF
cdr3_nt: TGTGCCAGCAGACTAGCGGGAGGAGTGGGGCAGTACTTC

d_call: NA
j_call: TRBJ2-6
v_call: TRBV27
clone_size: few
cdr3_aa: CASSLYGGPAGANVLTF
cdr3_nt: TGTGCCAGCAGTTTATATGGCGGGCCGGCTGGGGCCAACGTCCTGACTTTC

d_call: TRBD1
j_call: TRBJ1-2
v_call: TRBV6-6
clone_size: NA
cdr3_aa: CASRVDRGGYGYTF
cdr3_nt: TGTGCCAGCAGAGTGGACAGGGGGGGGTATGGCTACACCTTC

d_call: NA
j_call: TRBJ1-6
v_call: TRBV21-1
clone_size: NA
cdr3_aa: CASSNIPEYNSPLHF
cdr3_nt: TGTGCCAGCAGCAATATTCCGGAGTATAATTCACCCCTCCACTTT

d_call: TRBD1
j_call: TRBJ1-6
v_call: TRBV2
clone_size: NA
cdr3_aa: CASGRGQASPLHF
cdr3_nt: TGTGCCAGCGGTAGGGGGCAAGCTTCACCCCTCCACTTT

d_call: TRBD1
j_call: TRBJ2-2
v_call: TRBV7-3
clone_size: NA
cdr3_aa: CASSLGQLNTGELFF
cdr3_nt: TGTGCCAGCAGCTTGGGACAGCTTAACACCGGGGAGCTGTTTTTT

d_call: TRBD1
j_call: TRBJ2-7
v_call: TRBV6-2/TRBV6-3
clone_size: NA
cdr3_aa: CASSFGTAIDF
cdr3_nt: TGTGCCAGCAGCTTTGGGACAGCCATTGACTTC

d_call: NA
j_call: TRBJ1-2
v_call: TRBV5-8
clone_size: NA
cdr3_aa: CASSRDGIRGGYTF
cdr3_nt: TGTGCCAGCAGCCGAGACGGGATCCGGGGAGGCTACACCTTC

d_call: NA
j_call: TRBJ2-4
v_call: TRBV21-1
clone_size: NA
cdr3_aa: CASSNEYRELAKNIQYF
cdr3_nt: TGTGCCAGCAGCAACGAGTACAGGGAACTAGCCAAAAACATTCAGTACTTC

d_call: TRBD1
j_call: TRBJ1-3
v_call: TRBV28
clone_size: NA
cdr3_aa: CASSSIGGTVGNTIYF
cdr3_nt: TGTGCCAGCAGTTCCATTGGCGGGACAGTTGGAAACACCATATATTTT

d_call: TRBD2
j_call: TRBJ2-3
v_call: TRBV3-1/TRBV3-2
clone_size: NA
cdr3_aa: CASSQGTSGSTDTQYF
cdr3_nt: TGTGCCAGCAGCCAAGGGACTAGCGGTAGCACAGATACGCAGTATTTT

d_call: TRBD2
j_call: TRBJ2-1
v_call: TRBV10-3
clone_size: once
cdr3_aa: CAISERSGNHNEQFF
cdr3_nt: TGTGCCATCAGTGAGAGAAGCGGGAATCACAATGAGCAGTTCTTC

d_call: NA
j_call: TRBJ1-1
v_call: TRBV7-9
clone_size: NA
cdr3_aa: CASTLYFNTEAFF
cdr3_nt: TGTGCCAGCACCTTGTACTTTAACACTGAAGCTTTCTTT

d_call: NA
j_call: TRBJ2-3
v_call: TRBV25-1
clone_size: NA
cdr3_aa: CASSEVGGGLTDTQYF
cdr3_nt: TGTGCCAGCAGTGAGGTGGGGGGAGGACTGACAGATACGCAGTATTTT

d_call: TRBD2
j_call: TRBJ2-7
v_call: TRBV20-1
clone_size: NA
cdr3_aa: CSASPSGLAGGYEQYF
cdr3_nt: TGCAGTGCTAGTCCCTCGGGACTAGCGGGAGGGTACGAGCAGTACTTC

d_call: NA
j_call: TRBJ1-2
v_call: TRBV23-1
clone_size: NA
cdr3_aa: CASSQPAGWFGYTF
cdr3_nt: TGCGCCAGCAGTCAACCGGCAGGGTGGTTCGGCTACACCTTC